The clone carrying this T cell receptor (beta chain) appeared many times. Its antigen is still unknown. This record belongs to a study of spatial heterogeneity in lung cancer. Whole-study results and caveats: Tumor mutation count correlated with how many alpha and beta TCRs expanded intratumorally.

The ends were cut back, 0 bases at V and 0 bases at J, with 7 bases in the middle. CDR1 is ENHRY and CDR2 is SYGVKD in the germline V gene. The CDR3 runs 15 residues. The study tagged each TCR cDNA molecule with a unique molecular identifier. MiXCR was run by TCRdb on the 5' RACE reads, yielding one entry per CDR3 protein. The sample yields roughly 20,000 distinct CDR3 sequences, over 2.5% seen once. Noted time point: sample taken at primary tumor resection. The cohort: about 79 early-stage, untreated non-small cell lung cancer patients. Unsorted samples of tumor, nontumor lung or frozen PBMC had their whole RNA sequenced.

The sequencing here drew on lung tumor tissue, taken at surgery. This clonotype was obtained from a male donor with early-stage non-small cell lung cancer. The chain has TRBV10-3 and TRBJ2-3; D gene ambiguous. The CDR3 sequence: CAISESSYSTDTQYF. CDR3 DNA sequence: TGTGCCATCAGTGAGTCGAGTTATAGCACAGATACGCAGTATTTT.